The clone carrying this TCR beta chain came up a few times. The antigen remains unidentified. Germline V gene lookup returns CDR1 SQVTM and CDR2 ANQGSEA. There are 13 residues in the CDR3. Trimming stripped 4 bases from V and 1 base from J, with 8 bases between. This entry comes from a study of human T cells and chemical hapten exposure. Study-level background: There were weekly diphenylcyclopropenone doses to the scalp for patients throughout the roughly 24-week study. The study, taken as a whole, reports: No change in TCRs above 1 in 1000 frequency was produced by DPC sensitization.

TCRdb redid the calling of the RACE reads with MiXCR, one entry per CDR3 protein. Counted here are 82,000 or so distinct CDR3 sequences, roughly 13% occurring once; the ten biggest clones make up approximately 5.2%. Time point meaning: patch test 3, about 24 weeks after DPC sensitization. Treatment defined: therapeutic diphenylcyclopropenone sensitization with weekly scalp DPC. Unseparated into fractions, whole blood served as the source from which total RNA was extracted. The rearrangement uses TRBV29-1 and TRBJ1-5, with D perhaps matching TRBD1 (6 bases). This specimen consisted of whole blood, obtained in connection with sensitization to the hapten diphenylcyclopropenone (DPC). This TCR derives from a woman aged 50 to 60 with alopecia areata. Some clones in this sample may be carry-over from other donors' samples. The CDR3 is CSVGGASNQPQHF. CDR3 sequence (DNA): TGCAGCGTTGGGGGGGCCAGCAATCAGCCCCAGCATTTT.